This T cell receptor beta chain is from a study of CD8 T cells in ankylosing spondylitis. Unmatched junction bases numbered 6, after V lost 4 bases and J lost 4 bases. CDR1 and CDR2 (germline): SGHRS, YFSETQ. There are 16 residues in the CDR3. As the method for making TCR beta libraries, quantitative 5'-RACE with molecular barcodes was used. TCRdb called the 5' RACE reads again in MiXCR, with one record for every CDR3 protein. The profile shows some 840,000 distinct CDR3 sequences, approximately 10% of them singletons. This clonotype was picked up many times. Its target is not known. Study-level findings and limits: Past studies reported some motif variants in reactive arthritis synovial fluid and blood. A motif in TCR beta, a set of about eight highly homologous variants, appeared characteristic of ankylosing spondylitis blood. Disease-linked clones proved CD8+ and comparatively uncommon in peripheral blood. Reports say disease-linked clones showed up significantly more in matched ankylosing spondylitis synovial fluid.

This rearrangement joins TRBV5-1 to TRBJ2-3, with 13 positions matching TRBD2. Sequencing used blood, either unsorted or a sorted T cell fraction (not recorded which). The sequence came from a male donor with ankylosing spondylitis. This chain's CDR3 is CASSVGLAGEADTQYF. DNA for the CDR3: TGCGCCAGCAGCGTCGGACTAGCGGGAGAGGCAGATACGCAGTATTTT.